In this sample, the clone carrying this T cell receptor beta chain turned up many times. Its specificity is not known. The data derive from a study of CD8 T cells in ankylosing spondylitis. Study-wide results and limits: About 8 highly homologous variants made up a TCR beta motif, and this motif appeared characteristic of ankylosing spondylitis blood.

A single record per CDR3 protein comes from TCRdb applying MiXCR to the 5' RACE reads. Here the sample spans around 480,000 distinct CDR3 sequences, approximately 17% being singletons. This CDR3 has 13 residues. Trimming left V 4 bases short and J 2 bases short, with 9 bases between. The sequence derives from a male donor with ankylosing spondylitis. The sample taken for sequencing was blood, either unsorted or a sorted T cell fraction (not recorded which). The V gene is TRBV12-3 or TRBV12-4, the J gene TRBJ2-7, with D possibly TRBD1 on 6 matching bases. DNA of the CDR3: TGTGCCAGCAGTTCCGGACAGACCTACGAGCAGTACTTC. Protein sequence: CASSSGQTYEQYF.